This is a list of T cell receptor beta chains from one sample in a study of shared clonotypes between healthy human individuals. Profiling relied on immunoSEQ multiplex PCR, and the TCRdb table lists in-frame clones only, not all of them. Of around 980,000 clones listed, about 80% are singletons. Sequenced material: memory CD4+ T cells from PBMCs. The receptors originated from a man younger than 35 in good health. Some clones in this sample may be carry-over from other donors' samples. Both conserved end residues are part of each CDR3. D genes are given only for firm matches. Clone size is given for some rows only: seen once, a few or many times, or a class if the clone is expanded.

size	D	J	V	CDR3	DNA
.	.	TRBJ2-5	TRBV5-4	CASSLVEGMGGTQYF	TGTGCCAGCAGCTTGGTTGAAGGCATGGGGGGGACCCAGTACTTC
.	.	TRBJ2-3	TRBV9	CASSTGNTDTQYF	TGTGCCAGCAGCACCGGGAACACAGATACGCAGTATTTT
few	TRBD1	TRBJ2-7	TRBV6-1	CASSVDRGDEQYF	TGTGCCAGCAGTGTCGACAGGGGAGACGAGCAGTACTTC
.	TRBD1	TRBJ1-2	TRBV7-2	CASTRQGAGYGYTF	TGTGCCAGCACCCGACAGGGGGCAGGCTATGGCTACACCTTC
.	.	TRBJ2-2	TRBV5-6	CASSLWGNTGELFF	TGTGCCAGCAGCTTATGGGGGAACACCGGGGAGCTGTTTTTT
.	TRBD1	TRBJ1-1	TRBV5-1	CASSLEGQGWNTEAFF	TGCGCCAGCAGCTTGGAAGGACAGGGATGGAACACTGAAGCTTTCTTT
few	.	TRBJ2-1	TRBV28	CASRPGTGTPNNEQFF	TGTGCCAGCAGACCTGGGACGGGAACCCCTAACAATGAGCAGTTCTTC
once	.	TRBJ2-5	TRBV19	CASSSRQIWEVETQYF	TGTGCCAGTAGTTCTCGACAGATCTGGGAAGTAGAGACCCAGTACTTC
.	.	TRBJ2-2	TRBV10-3	CATNGDMTGELFF	TGTGCCACCAATGGGGATATGACCGGGGAGCTGTTTTTT
.	TRBD2	TRBJ2-1	TRBV9	CASSAGLAAYNEQFF	TGTGCCAGCAGCGCGGGACTAGCGGCCTACAATGAGCAGTTCTTC
.	.	TRBJ1-1	TRBV29-1	CSVYDTWETEAFF	TGCAGCGTTTATGACACTTGGGAGACTGAAGCTTTCTTT
.	TRBD1	TRBJ2-7	TRBV11-2	CASSLEAGGYSYEQYF	TGTGCCAGCAGCTTAGAGGCAGGGGGTTACTCCTACGAGCAGTACTTC
.	TRBD2	TRBJ2-1	TRBV28	CASSLAGEEQFF	TGTGCCAGCAGTTTAGCGGGAGAAGAGCAGTTCTTC
.	.	TRBJ1-1	TRBV5-6	CASSLDSRNAEAFF	TGTGCCAGCAGCCTAGACAGCAGGAACGCTGAAGCTTTCTTT
.	.	TRBJ2-2	TRBV9	CASSVYGSDTGELFF	TGTGCCAGCAGCGTATACGGGAGTGACACCGGGGAGCTGTTTTTT
.	.	TRBJ1-2	TRBV6-6	CASEGGGSAHYGYTF	TGTGCCAGCGAGGGGGGGGGATCGGCCCACTATGGCTACACCTTC
.	.	TRBJ2-2	TRBV4-3	CASSLTGSGTGELFF	TGCGCCAGCAGCTTAACGGGATCTGGCACCGGGGAGCTGTTTTTT
.	.	TRBJ2-7	TRBV4-2	CASSQGEGAYEQYF	TGTGCCAGCAGCCAAGGGGAGGGGGCCTACGAGCAGTACTTC
.	.	TRBJ1-5	TRBV7-2	CASSYRGGQPQHF	TGTGCCAGCAGCTATCGGGGGGGTCAGCCCCAGCATTTT
.	.	TRBJ1-5	TRBV27	CASSDNSNQPQHF	TGTGCCAGCTCAGATAATAGCAATCAGCCCCAGCATTTT
few	TRBD2	TRBJ2-1	TRBV9	CASSKIAGASNEQFF	TGTGCCAGCAGCAAAATAGCGGGGGCCTCCAATGAGCAGTTCTTC
.	TRBD2	TRBJ2-7	TRBV30	CAWSQGGTSSYEQYF	TGTGCCTGGAGCCAAGGGGGGACTAGCTCCTACGAGCAGTACTTC
.	.	TRBJ2-7	TRBV6-5	CASSYPGSYEQYF	TGTGCCAGCAGTTACCCCGGGTCCTACGAGCAGTACTTC
.	.	TRBJ2-3	TRBV28	CASTERTDTQYF	TGTGCCAGCACGGAGCGCACAGATACGCAGTATTTT
.	.	TRBJ1-4	TRBV19	CASSISLNEKLFF	TGTGCCAGTAGTATATCCCTTAATGAAAAACTGTTTTTT
.	TRBD1	TRBJ2-1	TRBV9	CASSVGGTGDNEQFF	TGTGCCAGCAGCGTAGGCGGGACAGGGGACAATGAGCAGTTCTTC
.	.	TRBJ2-5	TRBV9	CASSKTWPRNPGLETQYF	TGTGCCAGCAGCAAGACGTGGCCCCGTAACCCCGGGTTAGAGACCCAGTACTTC
.	TRBD1	TRBJ1-1	TRBV10-3	CAISTGAGGNTEAFF	TGTGCCATCAGTACAGGGGCAGGGGGGAACACTGAAGCTTTCTTT
.	.	TRBJ1-5	TRBV6-1	CASSRSPEGDQPQHF	TGTGCCAGCAGTCGTTCGCCTGAAGGGGATCAGCCCCAGCATTTT